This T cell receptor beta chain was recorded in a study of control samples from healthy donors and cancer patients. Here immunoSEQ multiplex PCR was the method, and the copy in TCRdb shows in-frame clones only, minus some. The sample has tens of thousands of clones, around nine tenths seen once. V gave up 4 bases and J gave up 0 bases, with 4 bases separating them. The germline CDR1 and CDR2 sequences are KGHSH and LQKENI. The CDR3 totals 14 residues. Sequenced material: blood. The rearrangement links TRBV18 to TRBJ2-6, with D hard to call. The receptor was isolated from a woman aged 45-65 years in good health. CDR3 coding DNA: TGTGCCAGCTCACGGGACTCTGGGGCCAACGTCCTGACTTTC. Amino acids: CASSRDSGANVLTF.